The rows below give T cell receptor beta chains drawn from one sample of a study of spatial heterogeneity in lung cancer. MiXCR, run by TCRdb on the 5' RACE reads, gives a single entry per CDR3 protein. The repertoire consists of 15,000 or so distinct CDR3 sequences, with approximately 4.5% occurring once and the leading ten covering about 16%. Here the sequenced sample was lung tumor tissue, taken at surgery. Receptors were obtained from a female donor with early-stage non-small cell lung cancer. The CDR3 runs from the conserved cysteine through the conserved F or W. Fields, in order: D gene, V gene, J gene, clone size, CDR3 DNA, CDR3 protein. A D gene is named only where the DNA matches it firmly. Size is stated for part of the rows, as once, few or many counts, or as a class when the clone is expanded.

TRBD1,TRBV5-1,TRBJ2-1,medium-sized,TGCGCCAGCAGCTCCGGGACAGAAGTCTACAATGAGCAGTTCTTC,CASSSGTEVYNEQFF
TRBD1,TRBV6-1,TRBJ2-5,many,TGTGCCAGCATGGAGACAGGGTTTTTATCCCAAGAGACCCAGTACTTC,CASMETGFLSQETQYF
NA,TRBV5-1,TRBJ2-2,few,TGCGCCAGCAGCTTGCGAGGCGGGGAGCTGTTTTTT,CASSLRGGELFF
TRBD1,TRBV13,TRBJ1-2,medium-sized,TGTGCCAGCAGCAGATCCGGGACAGCTTACAACTATGGCTACACCTTC,CASSRSGTAYNYGYTF
NA,TRBV18,TRBJ2-7,many,TGTGCCAGCTCACCGAAGGACGAGCAGTACTTC,CASSPKDEQYF
NA,TRBV6-5,TRBJ2-1,many,TGTGCCAGCAGTTACGGGGGGGCCGGCTTTGAGCAGTTCTTC,CASSYGGAGFEQFF
NA,TRBV29-1,TRBJ2-7,many,TGCAGCGTTGAAGTATACAGTCGCGAGCAGTACTTC,CSVEVYSREQYF
TRBD1,TRBV20-1,TRBJ1-4,many,TGCAGTGCGAGACAGGGACGTGGCGAAAAACTGTTTTTT,CSARQGRGEKLFF
NA,TRBV12-3/TRBV12-4,TRBJ2-5,many,TGTGCCAGCAGTTTAGTCGGGGGAGAGACCCAGTACTTC,CASSLVGGETQYF
TRBD1,TRBV20-1,TRBJ2-4,many,TGCAGTGCTAGAGATAGAGGGGGGACAGGATCCACCAAAAACATTCAGTACTTC,CSARDRGGTGSTKNIQYF
TRBD1,TRBV28,TRBJ1-5,few,TGTGCCAGCAGGATGACAGGGGCCAGCAATCAGCCCCAGCATTTT,CASRMTGASNQPQHF
TRBD1,TRBV7-9,TRBJ2-6,medium-sized,TGTGCCAGCAGCCCAGGGACAGGGTCCGTCCTGACTTTC,CASSPGTGSVLTF
NA,TRBV27,TRBJ1-1,NA,TGTGCCAGCAGTTTACAAGGGCCCCGCGGTGAAGCTTTCTTT,CASSLQGPRGEAFF
NA,TRBV25-1,TRBJ2-3,many,TGTGCCAGCAGCGAGGACTCATTGAGAGATACGCAGTATTTT,CASSEDSLRDTQYF
NA,TRBV18,TRBJ1-1,NA,TGTGCCAGCTCGCCCTTGCATGGTGTCGCTTTCTTT,CASSPLHGVAFF
NA,TRBV28,TRBJ2-7,many,TGTGCCAGCAGCTCCCCTGCCAGGACTGTGTCCTACGAGCAGTACTTC,CASSSPARTVSYEQYF
NA,TRBV5-1,TRBJ2-3,many,TGCGCCAGCAGCCCGGGACTTTTGGATACGCAGTATTTT,CASSPGLLDTQYF
NA,TRBV11-2,TRBJ2-1,few,TGTGCCAGCAGCGTCCGGGGTGAGCAGTTCTTC,CASSVRGEQFF
TRBD1,TRBV28,TRBJ2-2,many,TGTGCCAGCCTATATCCGGGACAGGGGACCGGGGAGCTGTTTTTT,CASLYPGQGTGELFF
NA,TRBV13,TRBJ1-6,NA,TGTGCCAGCAGCGATATTAATTCACCCCTCCACTTT,CASSDINSPLHF
NA,TRBV30,TRBJ1-5,many,TGTGCCTGGAGTGCCTCTGGGGGGATGGGGAGTCAGCCCCAGCATTTT,CAWSASGGMGSQPQHF
TRBD2,TRBV20-1,TRBJ2-7,many,TGCAGTGCTAGGCTTACTAGCGGGGGGAGGCGTGAGCAGTACTTC,CSARLTSGGRREQYF
TRBD1,TRBV19,TRBJ1-5,many,TGTGCCAGTGGAGGACAGGGGATGAGGGGCAATCAGCCCCAGCATTTT,CASGGQGMRGNQPQHF
NA,TRBV7-2,TRBJ2-7,many,TGTGCCAGCAGCCCAGGGCCACCTAGGGACGAGCAGTACTTC,CASSPGPPRDEQYF
NA,TRBV4-1,TRBJ2-3,few,TGCGCCAGCAGCCCACGGGTACGCGGTTCAAGCACAGATACGCAGTATTTT,CASSPRVRGSSTDTQYF
NA,TRBV7-9,TRBJ2-5,few,TGTGCCAGCAGCTTGAGCCGGACCACCCAAGAGACCCAGTACTTC,CASSLSRTTQETQYF
NA,TRBV12-3/TRBV12-4,TRBJ1-5,many,TGTGCCAGCAGTTTAGGGGGGAGCAATCAGCCCCAGCATTTT,CASSLGGSNQPQHF
TRBD2,TRBV5-1,TRBJ2-1,NA,TGCGCCAGCAGCTTTGGACTAGCAGGCTACAATGAGCAGTTCTTC,CASSFGLAGYNEQFF
NA,TRBV20-1,TRBJ1-4,many,TGCAGTGCTACGACAGTGAGTTCCTATGAAAAACTGTTTTTT,CSATTVSSYEKLFF
TRBD1,TRBV20-1,TRBJ2-5,few,TGCAGTGCTAGGGAACCTTACAGGGGATCCCACGAGACCCAGTACTTC,CSAREPYRGSHETQYF
NA,TRBV5-1,TRBJ2-3,many,TGCGCCAGCAGCTTGGAGTCTCGGGGAGGCTCAGATACGCAGTATTTT,CASSLESRGGSDTQYF
TRBD1,TRBV7-8,TRBJ1-1,few,TGTGCCAGCAGCAGGGGACAGAGATTCATGAACACTGAAGCTTTCTTT,CASSRGQRFMNTEAFF
NA,TRBV6-2/TRBV6-3,TRBJ1-1,many,TGTGCCAGCAGTTACTCCAGATTTACAGTGAACACTGAAGCTTTCTTT,CASSYSRFTVNTEAFF
TRBD1,TRBV2,TRBJ1-3,many,TGTGCCAGCAAAAGACAGGGGACCTTCTCTGGAAACACCATATATTTT,CASKRQGTFSGNTIYF
NA,TRBV11-2,TRBJ2-6,many,TGTGCCAGCTCAACCTCTGGGGCCAACGTCCTGACTTTC,CASSTSGANVLTF
NA,TRBV15,TRBJ1-2,many,TGTGCCACCAGCGGAAGACAGGTCGACAACTATGGCTACACCTTC,CATSGRQVDNYGYTF
NA,TRBV24-1,TRBJ1-2,many,TGTGCCACCAGTGATTGGAATCAGTATGGCTACACCTTC,CATSDWNQYGYTF
NA,TRBV13,TRBJ2-4,many,TGTGCCAGCAGCTTAGGCCTAACAGGCGGATTAGCCAAAAACATTCAGTACTTC,CASSLGLTGGLAKNIQYF
TRBD2,TRBV7-2,TRBJ2-1,many,TGTGCCAGCAGCGCTCAGCGGGGGGGCTACAATGAGCAGTTCTTC,CASSAQRGGYNEQFF
NA,TRBV7-2,TRBJ1-5,many,TGTGCCAGCAGCTTTCAAACGGGGCAGCCCCAGCATTTT,CASSFQTGQPQHF
NA,TRBV28,TRBJ2-4,medium-sized,TGTGCCAGCACCCGCGTTTCGGTAAAAAACATTCAGTACTTC,CASTRVSVKNIQYF
TRBD2,TRBV12-5,TRBJ2-1,many,TGTGCTAGTGGTACGACTAGCGGGGGTGTTACTGAGCAGTTCTTC,CASGTTSGGVTEQFF
NA,TRBV6-5,TRBJ2-3,many,TGTGCCAGCAGACCGGGACTCCAAAGGAATACGCAGTATTTT,CASRPGLQRNTQYF
NA,TRBV6-5,TRBJ2-7,many,TGTGCCAGCCTATCGGCCCCCCTCGGGGTTGGCGAGCAGTACTTC,CASLSAPLGVGEQYF
NA,TRBV4-1,TRBJ1-1,medium-sized,TGCGCCAGCAGCCAAGCCCCACTGTTGAGAGGGGGCACTGAAGCTTTCTTT,CASSQAPLLRGGTEAFF
NA,TRBV10-2,TRBJ2-5,many,TGCGCCAGCAGTACTCGGTCTACGGAGGAGACCCAGTACTTC,CASSTRSTEETQYF
NA,TRBV7-3,TRBJ2-5,few,TGTGCCAGCAGCCCCCCCGACCAAGAGACCCAGTACTTC,CASSPPDQETQYF
TRBD2,TRBV13,TRBJ2-3,many,TGTGCCAGCAGCTTCGGACTAGCGGCGGCGGGTACGCAGTATTTT,CASSFGLAAAGTQYF
TRBD2,TRBV29-1,TRBJ2-2,many,TGCAGCGCGTACAGGCTAGCGGGGGGTATTAACACCGGGGAGCTGTTTTTT,CSAYRLAGGINTGELFF
TRBD2,TRBV7-2,TRBJ2-1,many,TGTGCCAGCAGTCCTAGCGGGGGGGGTTACAATGAGCAGTTCTTC,CASSPSGGGYNEQFF
NA,TRBV27,TRBJ2-7,many,TGTGGGCCGGGTCATCTAGAAAGATACGAGCAGTACTTC,CGPGHLERYEQYF